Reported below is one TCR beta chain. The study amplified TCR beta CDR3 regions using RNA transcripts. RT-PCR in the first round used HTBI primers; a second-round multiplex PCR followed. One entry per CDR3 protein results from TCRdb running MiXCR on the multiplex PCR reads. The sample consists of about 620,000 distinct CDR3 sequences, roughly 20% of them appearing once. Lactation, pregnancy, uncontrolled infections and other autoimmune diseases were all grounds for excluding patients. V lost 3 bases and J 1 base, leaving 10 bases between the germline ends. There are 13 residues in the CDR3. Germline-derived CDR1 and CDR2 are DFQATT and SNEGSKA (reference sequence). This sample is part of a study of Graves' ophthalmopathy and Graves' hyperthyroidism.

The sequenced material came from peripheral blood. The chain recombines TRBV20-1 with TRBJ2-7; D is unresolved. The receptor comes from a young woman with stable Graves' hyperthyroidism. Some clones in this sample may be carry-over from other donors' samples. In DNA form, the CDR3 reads TGCAGTGCTAGCGGGCAGCCTTCCTACGAGCAGTACTTC. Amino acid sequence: CSASGQPSYEQYF.